Listed below are T cell receptor beta chains from one sample, sequenced in a study of human T cells and chemical hapten exposure. TCRdb re-called the RACE reads through MiXCR, storing one row per CDR3 protein. The sample yields about 380,000 distinct CDR3 sequences, 5.1% seen once. The sequenced sample was whole blood, obtained in connection with sensitization to the hapten diphenylcyclopropenone (DPC). These receptors were taken from a woman aged 45-65 years with alopecia areata. Some clones in this sample may be carry-over from other donors' samples. CDR3s include the opening cysteine and the closing phenylalanine or tryptophan. The order of the fields is D gene, J gene, V gene, clone size, CDR3 protein, CDR3 DNA. A D gene is named only where the DNA matches it firmly. Only some rows state a clone size, as once, few, many or a class for expanded clones.

>-|TRBJ2-2|TRBV7-8|many
CASSFEQITGELFF
TGTGCCAGCAGCTTTGAACAGATAACCGGGGAGCTGTTTTTT
>-|TRBJ2-7|TRBV19|-
CASSEDSLTEHEQYF
TGTGCCAGTAGTGAAGACAGCCTGACCGAGCACGAGCAGTACTTC
>-|TRBJ2-3|TRBV7-8|few
CASSLDSVAQYF
TGTGCCAGCAGCTTAGACTCCGTAGCGCAGTATTTT
>TRBD1|TRBJ2-1|TRBV6-5|many
CASSTGTGRNEQFF
TGTGCCAGCAGCACCGGGACAGGGAGGAATGAGCAGTTCTTC
>-|TRBJ1-5|TRBV2|-
CASSEGADQPQHF
TGTGCCAGCAGTGAAGGGGCGGATCAGCCCCAGCATTTT
>-|TRBJ2-3|TRBV12-3/TRBV12-4|many
CASGWGTDTQYF
TGTGCCAGCGGCTGGGGCACAGATACGCAGTATTTT
>-|TRBJ1-5|TRBV12-3/TRBV12-4|many
CASSRPGETNQPQHF
TGTGCCAGCAGTCGCCCCGGGGAAACCAATCAGCCCCAGCATTTT
>TRBD1|TRBJ2-1|TRBV28|many
CASSPGTGVYNEQFF
TGTGCCAGCAGTCCCGGGACAGGGGTTTACAATGAGCAGTTCTTC
>-|TRBJ2-3|TRBV6-6|-
CASSNPTGASIDTQYF
TGTGCCAGCAGCAACCCGACAGGAGCTAGCATAGATACGCAGTATTTT
>TRBD2|TRBJ2-5|TRBV7-8|few
CASSQEVASGSMGTQYF
TGTGCCAGCAGCCAGGAGGTCGCGAGCGGGAGTATGGGGACCCAGTACTTC
>TRBD2|TRBJ2-2|TRBV4-2|many
CASSQGGGGAVTGELFF
TGTGCCAGCAGCCAAGGTGGCGGGGGGGCGGTCACCGGGGAGCTGTTTTTT
>TRBD2|TRBJ2-3|TRBV5-5|few
CASSRGQLAGVGTDTQYF
TGTGCCAGCAGCCGGGGACAGCTAGCGGGAGTCGGCACAGATACGCAGTATTTT
>-|TRBJ2-7|TRBV28|-
CATSPFDLAYEQYF
TGTGCCACCTCACCATTTGACCTCGCCTACGAGCAGTACTTC
>TRBD2|TRBJ2-3|TRBV6-5|few
CASSILAGGADTQYF
TGTGCCAGCAGCATTTTAGCGGGAGGGGCAGATACGCAGTATTTT
>-|TRBJ1-6|TRBV4-1|few
CASSQDALKAAYNSPLHF
TGCGCCAGCAGCCAAGATGCGCTTAAGGCAGCTTATAATTCACCCCTCCACTTT
>-|TRBJ2-7|TRBV12-3/TRBV12-4|many
CASRSTGYEQYF
TGTGCCAGCAGGTCCACAGGGTACGAGCAGTACTTC
>-|TRBJ2-2|TRBV2|few
CASSEAPHQPNTGELFF
TGTGCCAGCAGTGAAGCCCCACACCAACCCAACACCGGGGAGCTGTTTTTT
>TRBD2|TRBJ2-2|TRBV12-3/TRBV12-4|many
CASIRRTREGELFF
TGTGCCAGCATTCGCCGGACTAGAGAGGGGGAGCTGTTTTTT
>-|TRBJ1-5|TRBV27|few
CASSLGYGLNQPQHF
TGTGCCAGCAGCTTGGGGTACGGCCTGAATCAGCCCCAGCATTTT
>TRBD1|TRBJ1-3|TRBV18|few
CASSPLLRTGAGNTIYF
TGTGCCAGCTCACCACTTCTCCGGACAGGGGCTGGAAACACCATATATTTT
>-|TRBJ1-2|TRBV9|-
CASHPGQTLSYGYTF
TGTGCCAGCCACCCGGGCCAAACCCTCAGCTATGGCTACACCTTC
>TRBD2|TRBJ2-7|TRBV7-6|few
CASSSGDTIYEQYF
TGTGCCAGTTCTAGCGGTGATACGATCTACGAGCAGTACTTC
>TRBD1|TRBJ1-1|TRBV14|many
CASSPGGPEAFF
TGTGCCAGCAGTCCAGGGGGTCCTGAAGCTTTCTTT
>-|TRBJ2-1|TRBV7-2|many
CASSPSLGGSEQFF
TGTGCCAGCAGCCCTTCCCTAGGAGGGAGTGAGCAGTTCTTC
>TRBD2|TRBJ2-2|TRBV2|-
CASSVAGAAAGELFF
TGTGCCAGCAGTGTAGCGGGAGCCGCCGCCGGGGAGCTGTTTTTT
>-|TRBJ1-1|TRBV12-3/TRBV12-4|-
CASSSGTAEAFF
TGTGCCAGCAGTTCTGGGACGGCTGAAGCTTTCTTT
>TRBD1|TRBJ1-5|TRBV27|many
CASTARQGIKPQHF
TGTGCCAGCACCGCTAGACAGGGAATCAAGCCCCAGCATTTT
>-|TRBJ2-3|TRBV2|many
CASSGVGRTTDHTDTQYF
TGTGCCAGCAGCGGGGTCGGCAGGACTACAGACCACACAGATACGCAGTATTTT
>-|TRBJ2-1|TRBV2|many
CASQPASYNEQFF
TGTGCCAGCCAGCCGGCGTCCTACAATGAGCAGTTCTTC
>-|TRBJ1-5|TRBV30|few
CAWSPQGTQPQHF
TGTGCCTGGAGTCCCCAGGGAACTCAGCCCCAGCATTTT
>-|TRBJ1-2|TRBV6-2/TRBV6-3|-
CASSYKTGANYGYTF
TGTGCCAGCAGTTATAAGACAGGAGCTAACTATGGCTACACCTTC
>-|TRBJ1-2|TRBV6-1|-
CASSEALTNYGYTF
TGTGCCAGCAGTGAAGCATTGACGAACTATGGCTACACCTTC
>TRBD1|TRBJ1-3|TRBV29-1|few
CSVGVDREGNTIYF
TGCAGCGTGGGCGTGGACAGGGAAGGAAACACCATATATTTT
>-|TRBJ2-7|TRBV27|many
CASSLQGSYEQYF
TGTGCCAGCAGTTTGCAGGGCTCCTACGAGCAGTACTTC
>-|TRBJ2-1|TRBV29-1|many
CSVEDNGTEQFF
TGCAGCGTTGAAGATAACGGCACTGAGCAGTTCTTC